This is a list of T cell receptor beta chains from one sample in a study of read filtering for tumor transcriptome and immune sequencing. TCRdb recomputed calls from the reads with MiXCR, one row per CDR3 protein. Of approximately 93,000 distinct CDR3 sequences listed, 20% to 25% are singletons. Material: a population of CD138-negative cells sorted from bone marrow. The receptor set was obtained from a donor at least 40 years old with multiple myeloma. CDR3s include the opening cysteine and the closing phenylalanine or tryptophan. A D gene is named only where the DNA matches it firmly. The listing skips clone size in some rows; elsewhere it reads once, few, many or a size class.

clone size: few; D gene: .; V gene: TRBV24-1; J gene: TRBJ2-1; CDR3 DNA: TGTGCCACCTCCAGGTACAATGAGCAGTTCTTC; CDR3 protein: CATSRYNEQFF
clone size: many; D gene: .; V gene: TRBV11-2; J gene: TRBJ2-7; CDR3 DNA: TGTGCCAGCAGCTTCGGCGTCGGTAGCTCCTACGAGCAGTACTTC; CDR3 protein: CASSFGVGSSYEQYF
clone size: many; D gene: .; V gene: TRBV7-9; J gene: TRBJ2-7; CDR3 DNA: TGTGCCAGCAGCTTAGGGGAGCTACCCTACGAGCAGTACTTC; CDR3 protein: CASSLGELPYEQYF
clone size: many; D gene: .; V gene: TRBV6-6; J gene: TRBJ2-2; CDR3 DNA: TGTGCCAGCATTAGCGCCGGGGAGCTGTTTTTT; CDR3 protein: CASISAGELFF
clone size: many; D gene: TRBD2; V gene: TRBV2; J gene: TRBJ2-1; CDR3 DNA: TGTGCCAGCAGTGGGACTAGCGGGGGGAGGAGCTCCTACAATGAGCAGTTCTTC; CDR3 protein: CASSGTSGGRSSYNEQFF
clone size: many; D gene: .; V gene: TRBV20-1; J gene: TRBJ1-1; CDR3 DNA: TGCAGTGGAACGAGACACTCAAACACTGAAGCTTTCTTT; CDR3 protein: CSGTRHSNTEAFF
clone size: few; D gene: .; V gene: TRBV19; J gene: TRBJ1-1; CDR3 DNA: TGTGCCAGTAGTCGGAGGGAGGGGCGAGCTTTCTTT; CDR3 protein: CASSRREGRAFF
clone size: many; D gene: TRBD1; V gene: TRBV5-1; J gene: TRBJ1-1; CDR3 DNA: TGCGCCAGCAGCGTCAGGGGGCGCGCTGAAGCTTTCTTT; CDR3 protein: CASSVRGRAEAFF
clone size: .; D gene: TRBD1; V gene: TRBV20-1; J gene: TRBJ1-5; CDR3 DNA: TGCAGTGCCCAAAGTGGACAGGGCGTTCAGCCCCAGCATTTT; CDR3 protein: CSAQSGQGVQPQHF
clone size: many; D gene: .; V gene: TRBV27; J gene: TRBJ2-7; CDR3 DNA: TGTGCCAGCAGGCCGGGTCTCTCCTACGAGCAGTACTTC; CDR3 protein: CASRPGLSYEQYF
clone size: many; D gene: .; V gene: TRBV29-1; J gene: TRBJ1-1; CDR3 DNA: TGCAGCGTTCAGAGACATACACTGAACACTGAAGCTTTCTTT; CDR3 protein: CSVQRHTLNTEAFF
clone size: .; D gene: .; V gene: TRBV3-1; J gene: TRBJ2-1; CDR3 DNA: TGTGCCAGCAGCTCCAGGGTTTCGGGTGAGCAGTTCTTC; CDR3 protein: CASSSRVSGEQFF
clone size: few; D gene: .; V gene: TRBV7-9; J gene: TRBJ1-2; CDR3 DNA: TGTGCCAGCACCGGAACAGGACTAAACTATGGCTACACCTTC; CDR3 protein: CASTGTGLNYGYTF
clone size: many; D gene: TRBD2; V gene: TRBV11-2; J gene: TRBJ2-4; CDR3 DNA: TGTGCCAGCAGCTCCCGTAGCGGGGGGGGAAACATTCAGTACTTC; CDR3 protein: CASSSRSGGGNIQYF
clone size: once; D gene: .; V gene: TRBV9; J gene: TRBJ2-3; CDR3 DNA: TGTGCCCGCAGCCCCTACGCGGCCGGACGAGATACGCAGTATTTT; CDR3 protein: CARSPYAAGRDTQYF
clone size: .; D gene: .; V gene: TRBV20-1; J gene: TRBJ1-2; CDR3 DNA: TGCAGTGTTCATGCCAGGGTCCATGGCTACACCTTC; CDR3 protein: CSVHARVHGYTF
clone size: many; D gene: .; V gene: TRBV5-1; J gene: TRBJ2-3; CDR3 DNA: TGCGCCAGCAGCATAGGGACACCACGCACAGATACGCAGTATTTT; CDR3 protein: CASSIGTPRTDTQYF
clone size: many; D gene: .; V gene: TRBV4-1; J gene: TRBJ2-6; CDR3 DNA: TGCGCCAGCAGCCCTTATGAGTCTGGGGCCAACGTCCTGACTTTC; CDR3 protein: CASSPYESGANVLTF
clone size: .; D gene: .; V gene: TRBV12-3/TRBV12-4; J gene: TRBJ1-5; CDR3 DNA: TGTGCCAGCAGTCCACGACAGCTCAATCAGCCCCAGCATTTT; CDR3 protein: CASSPRQLNQPQHF
clone size: few; D gene: .; V gene: TRBV11-1; J gene: TRBJ2-3; CDR3 DNA: TGTGCCAGCAGCTTAAAGGGATTTCTCACAGATACGCAGTATTTT; CDR3 protein: CASSLKGFLTDTQYF
clone size: many; D gene: .; V gene: TRBV10-3; J gene: TRBJ2-5; CDR3 DNA: TGTGCCATCAGTGAGTCCCCGGGGCGCCAAGAGACCCAGTACTTC; CDR3 protein: CAISESPGRQETQYF
clone size: few; D gene: TRBD2; V gene: TRBV7-3; J gene: TRBJ2-5; CDR3 DNA: TGTGCCAGCAGCCCCGGACTAGCGGGGGGGCGGGAGACCCAGTACTTC; CDR3 protein: CASSPGLAGGRETQYF
clone size: many; D gene: .; V gene: TRBV18; J gene: TRBJ1-4; CDR3 DNA: TGTGCCAGCTCACCTTCCTGGCCAAATGAAAAACTGTTTTTT; CDR3 protein: CASSPSWPNEKLFF
clone size: .; D gene: .; V gene: TRBV5-1; J gene: TRBJ1-1; CDR3 DNA: TGCGCCAGCAGCCCTTTGGGGAGAGGCACTGAAGCTTTCTTT; CDR3 protein: CASSPLGRGTEAFF
clone size: many; D gene: .; V gene: TRBV7-2; J gene: TRBJ2-1; CDR3 DNA: TGTGCCAGCAGCTTTGACGGCAATGAGCAGTTCTTC; CDR3 protein: CASSFDGNEQFF
clone size: many; D gene: TRBD2; V gene: TRBV18; J gene: TRBJ2-3; CDR3 DNA: TGTGCCAGCTCACCTCCGGGACTAGCCACAGATACGCAGTATTTT; CDR3 protein: CASSPPGLATDTQYF
clone size: .; D gene: .; V gene: TRBV28; J gene: TRBJ1-2; CDR3 DNA: TGTGCCAGCAGTTTAGGAAAACTCTGGGACTATGGCTACACCTTC; CDR3 protein: CASSLGKLWDYGYTF
clone size: many; D gene: TRBD1; V gene: TRBV28; J gene: TRBJ2-7; CDR3 DNA: TGTGCCAGCAGTACCGCAGGGGGACGTTTTGAGCAGTACTTC; CDR3 protein: CASSTAGGRFEQYF
clone size: many; D gene: TRBD1; V gene: TRBV14; J gene: TRBJ1-1; CDR3 DNA: TGTGCCAGCAGCCCCCTCTCGACAGGGTGGGACACTGAAGCTTTCTTT; CDR3 protein: CASSPLSTGWDTEAFF
clone size: many; D gene: .; V gene: TRBV19; J gene: TRBJ2-5; CDR3 DNA: TGTGCCAGTAGTCTCTACAGGCAACCTCAAGAGACCCAGTACTTC; CDR3 protein: CASSLYRQPQETQYF
clone size: few; D gene: .; V gene: TRBV5-1; J gene: TRBJ2-5; CDR3 DNA: TGCGCCAGCACAGGACCAGAAGAAGAGACCCAGTACTTC; CDR3 protein: CASTGPEEETQYF
clone size: many; D gene: TRBD2; V gene: TRBV7-9; J gene: TRBJ2-1; CDR3 DNA: TGTGCCAGCAGCTTAAGACGAGCGGGGAAATTCCACAATGAGCAGTTCTTC; CDR3 protein: CASSLRRAGKFHNEQFF
clone size: few; D gene: .; V gene: TRBV11-2; J gene: TRBJ2-5; CDR3 DNA: TGTGCCAGCAGCCCCACGACAGGTCTCCCAGAGACCCAGTACTTC; CDR3 protein: CASSPTTGLPETQYF
clone size: once; D gene: TRBD2; V gene: TRBV29-1; J gene: TRBJ2-5; CDR3 DNA: TGCAGCGCCGTTCCTCCGAGCGGGGGGGGAGAGACCCAGTACTTC; CDR3 protein: CSAVPPSGGGETQYF
clone size: .; D gene: .; V gene: TRBV7-9; J gene: TRBJ2-3; CDR3 DNA: TGTGCCAGCAGCCCCCGGAGGTCCACAGATACGCAGTATTTT; CDR3 protein: CASSPRRSTDTQYF
clone size: .; D gene: TRBD1; V gene: TRBV6-6; J gene: TRBJ1-5; CDR3 DNA: TGTGCCAGCAGTTCTTTACAGGGGGCTATTAATCAGCCCCAGCATTTT; CDR3 protein: CASSSLQGAINQPQHF
clone size: many; D gene: .; V gene: TRBV5-1; J gene: TRBJ2-7; CDR3 DNA: TGCGCCAGCAGCGAGATCGGGGGCGAGCAGTACTTC; CDR3 protein: CASSEIGGEQYF
clone size: many; D gene: .; V gene: TRBV27; J gene: TRBJ2-3; CDR3 DNA: TGTGCCAGCAGCTTAGGAGCGGGCCCAGATACGCAGTATTTT; CDR3 protein: CASSLGAGPDTQYF
clone size: many; D gene: .; V gene: TRBV5-1; J gene: TRBJ2-5; CDR3 DNA: TGCGCCAGCAGTCTGGGCTTGCGAGAGACCCAGTACTTC; CDR3 protein: CASSLGLRETQYF